The clone carrying this TCR beta chain is classed as medium-sized. Its antigen is not identified. This sample was included in a study of T cell repertoires in aging, cancer and after chemotherapy. General study points: In cancer patients, declining TCR diversity with age involved lost richness and lost evenness.

A mixed TRB-A/B primer pool amplified rearranged TRB by multiplex touch-down PCR. MiXCR was run by TCRdb on the multiplex PCR reads, yielding one entry per CDR3 protein. The table lists roughly 2,000 distinct CDR3 sequences, about 25% of them singletons. V dropped 4 bases and J dropped 4; count of bases not matched to a gene: 3. The CDR3 spans 14 residues. CDR1 is MNHEY and CDR2 is SMNVEV in the germline V gene (reference sequence). Peripheral blood genomic DNA, not sorted cells or RNA, was the template. The sample was blood. This rearrangement joins TRBV27 to TRBJ1-1, with 10 positions matching TRBD1. This clonotype was sampled from a human donor in good health. The CDR3 DNA reads as TGTGCCAGCAGTTGGAGGGACAGGGGCACTGAAGCTTTCTTT. It specifies CASSWRDRGTEAFF.